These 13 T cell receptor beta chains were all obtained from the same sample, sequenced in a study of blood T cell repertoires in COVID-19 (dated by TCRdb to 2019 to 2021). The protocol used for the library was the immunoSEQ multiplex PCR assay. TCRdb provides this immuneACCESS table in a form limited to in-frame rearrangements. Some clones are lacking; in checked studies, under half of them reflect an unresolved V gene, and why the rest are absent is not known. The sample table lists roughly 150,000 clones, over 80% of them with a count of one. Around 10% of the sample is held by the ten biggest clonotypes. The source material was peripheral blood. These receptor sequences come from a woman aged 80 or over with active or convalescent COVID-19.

The CDR3 DNA reads TGCGCCAGCAGCTCAACGACAGGTAGACAGACCCAGTACTTC. It codes for CASSSTTGRQTQYF. V is TRBV4-3 and J is TRBJ2-5; TRBD1 is a possible D gene (6 bases). Between the trimmed V and J ends, which lost 5 bases and 6 bases, there was a span of 16 bases. The germline gives CDR1 LGHNA, CDR2 YSLEER. This CDR3 region has 14 residues.

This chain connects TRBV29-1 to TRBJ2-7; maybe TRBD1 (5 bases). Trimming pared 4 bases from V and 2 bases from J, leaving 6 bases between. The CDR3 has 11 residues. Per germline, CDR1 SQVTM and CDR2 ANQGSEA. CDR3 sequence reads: CSVGQTYEQYF. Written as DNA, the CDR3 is TGCAGCGTTGGACAGACCTACGAGCAGTACTTC.

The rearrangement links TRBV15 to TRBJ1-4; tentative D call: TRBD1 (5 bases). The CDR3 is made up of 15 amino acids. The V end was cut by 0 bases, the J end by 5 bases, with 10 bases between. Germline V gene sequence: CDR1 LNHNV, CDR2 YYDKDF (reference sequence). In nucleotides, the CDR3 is TGTGCCACCAGCAGAGATGGCAGGGCAAATGAAAAACTGTTTTTT. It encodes CATSRDGRANEKLFF.

The CDR3 sequence: CASMGSLGEKLFF. The CDR3 coding sequence is TGTGCCAGCATGGGCTCTCTGGGTGAAAAACTGTTTTTT. The genes are TRBV6-1 and TRBJ1-4, with D unclear. This CDR3 region has 13 residues. V lost 7 bases, J lost 7 bases, and 13 bases lay in between. Germline values: CDR1 MNHNS, CDR2 SASEGT.

The DNA for the CDR3 is TGTGCCAGTAGTGTGCCGCCTCGGGCAGGGCGAATTGCAGATACGCAGTATTTT. This translates into CASSVPPRAGRIADTQYF. V usage is TRBV19 and J usage is TRBJ2-3; D might be TRBD1 (5 bases). The V end was cut by 5 bases, the J end by 4 bases, with 25 bases between. Germline V lookup: CDR1 LNHDA, CDR2 SQIVND (reference sequence). CDR3 size: 18 residues. The variable domain in full, with the rest retrieved from reference TRBV19 and TRBJ2-3, is DGGITQSPKYLFRKEGQNVTLSCEQNLNHDAMYWYRQDPGQGLRLIYYSQIVNDFQKGDIAEGYSVSREKKESFPLTVTSAQKNPTAFYLCASSVPPRAGRIADTQYFGPGTRLTVL.

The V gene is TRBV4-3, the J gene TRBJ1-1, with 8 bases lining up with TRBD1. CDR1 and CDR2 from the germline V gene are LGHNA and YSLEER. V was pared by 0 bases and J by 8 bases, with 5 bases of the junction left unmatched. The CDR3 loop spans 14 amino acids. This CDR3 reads CASSQDRGLAEAFF. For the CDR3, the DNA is TGCGCCAGCAGCCAAGACAGGGGGCTAGCGGAAGCTTTCTTT.

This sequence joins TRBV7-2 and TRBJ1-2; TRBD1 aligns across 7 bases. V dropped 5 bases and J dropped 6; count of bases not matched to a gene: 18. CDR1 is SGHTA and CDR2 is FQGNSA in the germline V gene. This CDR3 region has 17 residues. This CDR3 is CASSPFTTDRVGNGYTF. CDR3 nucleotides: TGTGCCAGCAGCCCTTTTACCACCGACAGGGTAGGAAATGGCTACACCTTC.

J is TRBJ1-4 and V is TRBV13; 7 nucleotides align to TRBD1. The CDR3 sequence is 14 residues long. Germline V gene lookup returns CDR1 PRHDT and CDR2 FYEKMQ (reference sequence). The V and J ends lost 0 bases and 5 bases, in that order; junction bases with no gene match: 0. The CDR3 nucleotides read TGTGCCAGCAGCTTAGGGACAGGGAATGAAAAACTGTTTTTT. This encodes CASSLGTGNEKLFF.

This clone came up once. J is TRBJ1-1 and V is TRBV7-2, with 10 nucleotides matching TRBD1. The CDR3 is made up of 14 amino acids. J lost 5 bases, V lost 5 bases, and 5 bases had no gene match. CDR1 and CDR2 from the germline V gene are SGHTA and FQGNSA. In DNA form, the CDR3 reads TGTGCCAGCAGCCCGGGACAGGGGCGGACTGAAGCTTTCTTT. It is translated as CASSPGQGRTEAFF.

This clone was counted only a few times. The CDR3 loop is CASSLVGRNQPQHF. DNA of the CDR3: TGTGCCAGCAGCTTGGTTGGCCGAAATCAGCCCCAGCATTTT. This sequence joins TRBV5-6 and TRBJ1-5; D is uncertain. The CDR3 has 14 amino acids. V gave up 0 bases and J gave up 4 bases, with 8 bases separating them. Germline CDR1 SGHDT, CDR2 YYEEEE.

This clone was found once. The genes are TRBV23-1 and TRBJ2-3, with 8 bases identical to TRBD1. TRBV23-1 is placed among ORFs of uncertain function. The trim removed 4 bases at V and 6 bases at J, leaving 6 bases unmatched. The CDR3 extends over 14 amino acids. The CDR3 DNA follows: TGCGCCAGCAGTCCTGGGACAGGTAATGATACGCAGTATTTT. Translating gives CASSPGTGNDTQYF.

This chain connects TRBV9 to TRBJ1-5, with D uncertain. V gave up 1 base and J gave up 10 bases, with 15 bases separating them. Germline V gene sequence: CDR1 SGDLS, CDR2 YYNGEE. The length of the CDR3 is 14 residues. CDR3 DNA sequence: TGTGCCAGCAGCGTAAATTCAGCGGGTGGTCCCCAGCATTTT. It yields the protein CASSVNSAGGPQHF.

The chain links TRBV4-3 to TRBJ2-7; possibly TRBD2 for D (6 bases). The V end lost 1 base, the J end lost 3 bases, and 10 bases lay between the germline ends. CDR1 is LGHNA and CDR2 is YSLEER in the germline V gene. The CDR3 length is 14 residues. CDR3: CASSQVQGLYEQYF. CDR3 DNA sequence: TGCGCCAGCAGCCAAGTCCAGGGACTCTACGAGCAGTACTTC.